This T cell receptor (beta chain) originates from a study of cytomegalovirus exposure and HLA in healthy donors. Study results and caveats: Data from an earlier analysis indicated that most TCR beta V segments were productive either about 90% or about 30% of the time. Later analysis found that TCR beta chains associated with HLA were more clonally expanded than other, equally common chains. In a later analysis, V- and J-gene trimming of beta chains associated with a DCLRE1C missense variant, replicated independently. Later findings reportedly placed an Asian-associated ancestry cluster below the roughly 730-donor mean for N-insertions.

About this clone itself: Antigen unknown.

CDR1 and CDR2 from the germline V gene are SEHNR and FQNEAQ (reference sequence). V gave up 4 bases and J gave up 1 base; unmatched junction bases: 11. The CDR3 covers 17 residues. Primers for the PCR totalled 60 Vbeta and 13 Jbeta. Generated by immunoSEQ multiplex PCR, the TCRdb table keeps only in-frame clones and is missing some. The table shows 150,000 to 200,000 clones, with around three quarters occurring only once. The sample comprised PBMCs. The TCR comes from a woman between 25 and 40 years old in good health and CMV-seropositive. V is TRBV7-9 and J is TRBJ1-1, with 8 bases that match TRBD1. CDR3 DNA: TGTGCCAGCAGCTCCCGACAGGGGTTTACCCCGAACACTGAAGCTTTCTTT. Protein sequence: CASSSRQGFTPNTEAFF.